This paragraph reports one T cell receptor (beta chain). Ten or more counts support this clonotype. What antigen it recognizes has not been identified. Per-base qualities were not stored, and no clone one base away is much larger. This specimen's time point label, interpreted: pre-sensitization, week 0. According to the study, the label for this sample's treatment or condition signals: therapeutic diphenylcyclopropenone sensitization with weekly scalp DPC. At every patch-test visit, the blood draw took place before the patch test was put on. Patients were considered eligible if aged 18 to 70, diagnosed with alopecia and deemed suitable for DPC therapy, and patients were excluded if pregnant. Total RNA was extracted from unfractionated whole blood collected in Tempus Blood RNA tubes. Libraries were constructed by RACE. The sample was run on a NextSeq 500. During library preparation, unique molecular identifiers were attached to individual cDNA molecules so that TCRs could be counted in a quantitative, reproducible way. From each blood RNA sample, both TCR alpha and TCR beta chains were sequenced. Processing in the source paper ran as follows. Samples had a median of roughly 87,000 TCRs, with a range from roughly 23,224 to 700,000. The Decombinator software suite was used to annotate the V, J and CDR3 of the TCR reads. To make PS versus PT1 abundance plots, every sample was subsampled to the same number of TCRs (28,000). TCRs were defined as expanded if absent before sensitization and observed at least eight times at the 2-week time point. TCRdb reprocessing: public reads trimmed at Q25 with fastp, clones called with MiXCR, in-frame beta chains kept. Rows merge per CDR3 protein into single entries with the most common DNA and genes. The authors' filters were not applied to this entry. This sample gives some 400,000 distinct CDR3 sequences in total; about 5.1% of them show up just once. The ten biggest clones cover 2.6% of the sample.

These data are taken from a study of human T cells and chemical hapten exposure (TCRdb year 2021). With respect to the entire study: For sensitization, 2% DPC in acetone was applied to a 2 cm by 2 cm area of upper inner arm skin. Patients additionally received weekly therapeutic DPC doses to the scalp throughout the roughly 25-week study period. Patch testing was performed on the upper back with Finn chambers containing 0.01% DPC, and the patch tests were scored after 6 days according to International Contact Dermatitis Research Group standards. Most of the patients in the cohort were female, and the cohort covered alopecia areata with under or over 50% scalp involvement, alopecia totalis and alopecia universalis. Libraries were combined into a pool for sequencing, and differences in TCR yield between samples came mainly from small differences in library volumes within the pool. The study tracked peripheral blood TCR repertoire changes in vivo during primary and secondary sensitization to the hapten diphenylcyclopropenone (DPC) in alopecia patients. Patient blood was sampled pre-sensitization (week 0) and at 2, 6 and about 24 weeks after DPC sensitization. Twenty-nine alopecia patients gave blood for TCR sequencing at one to four time points (pre-sensitization, 2, 6 and 24 weeks). Beyond this particular receptor, the publication reports: The number of TCRs above 1 in 1000 frequency did not change with DPC sensitization; there was no evidence of global repertoire structure alterations. Patch test score correlated positively with the number of PT1 expanded TCRs, reaching significance at thresholds 8, 16 and 32 but not at 4. Expanded TCRs formed significantly more large CDR3 similarity clusters than pre-sensitization or healthy control sets, consistent with antigen-driven responses. Repeated subsampling changed both the strength of the expansion versus patch-test correlation and the threshold at which that correlation became significant. Because all patients had alopecia, a presumed autoimmune disease, the immune response of the patients might differ from that of healthy individuals.

The CDR1 and CDR2 encoded by the germline V gene (reference sequence) are PRHDT and FYEKMQ. The CDR3 starts with the cysteine, ends with the phenylalanine, and has 13 residues. Left in the record is the CDR3 DNA by itself, 39 bases read in frame from the first base. V was cut back by 3 bases and J by 5 bases, leaving a gap of 10 bases between them. The specimen comprised whole blood, sampled in connection with sensitization to the hapten diphenylcyclopropenone (DPC). The source is a woman aged 50 to 65 with alopecia areata. Some clones in this sample may be carry-over from other donors' samples. The chain is assembled from TRBV13 and TRBJ2-5; the D gene identity is not certain. CDR3 sequence: CASSFLTAETQYF. The DNA reads TGTGCCAGCAGCTTCTTGACGGCGGAGACCCAGTACTTC.